This T cell receptor beta chain was captured in a study of a mutant IDH1 vaccine in newly diagnosed glioma. Study context: Patients, over weeks 1, 3, 5, 7, 11, 15, 19 and 23, received a total of eight vaccinations. Sex among treated patients split 62.5% male, approximately 38% female; mean age was approximately 40 years. General observations from the study: Vaccine-induced responses were seen in approximately 93% of patients, spanning several MHC alleles.

Germline V gene sequence: CDR1 SNHLY, CDR2 FYNNEI. The length of the CDR3 is 14 residues. V dropped 3 bases and J dropped 7 bases, with 13 bases sitting between them. The assay was immunoSEQ multiplex PCR, and TCRdb's table has in-frame clones only and misses some. The sample includes roughly 19,000 clones, approximately 82% of them seen just once. In its sample, this clone was seen once. The target antigen is unknown. Indicated time point: week 23, last vaccination. Topical imiquimod accompanied each vaccine dose, which consisted of 300 ug of mutant IDH1 20-mer peptide. Donors had new IDH1-mutant astrocytomas of WHO grade 3 or 4 (ATRX-lost).

The TCR was taken from a young man with glioma. Sequencing used PBMCs, obtained from a glioma patient whose treatment included an IDH1 peptide vaccine. This chain links TRBV2 with TRBJ1-5; D uncertain. The CDR3 loop reads CASSERTLGQPQHF. DNA of the CDR3: TGTGCCAGCAGTGAGAGGACCCTGGGGCAGCCCCAGCATTTT. Full variable domain (remainder filled in from reference TRBV2 and TRBJ1-5): EPEVTQTPSHQVTQMGQEVILRCVPISNHLYFYWYRQILGQKVEFLVSFYNNEISEKSEIFDDQFSVERPDGSNFTLKIRSTKLEDSAMYFCASSERTLGQPQHFGDGTRLSIL.